This T cell receptor beta chain was captured in a study of healthy donors' naive CD4 and CD8 T cells. Whole-study results and caveats: Positive CDR3 charge linked to CD4+ cells, negative to CD8+ cells.

CDR1 is SGHRS and CDR2 is YFSETQ in the germline V gene. The trim removed 4 bases at V and 2 bases at J, leaving 5 bases unmatched. There are 15 residues in the CDR3. TCR libraries were built from approximately 0.45 ug of total RNA by linear amplification. TCRdb ran MiXCR on the reads and lists one entry per CDR3 protein. The sample includes approximately 180,000 distinct CDR3 sequences, 65% to 75% of them seen just once. A word on this clonotype: Antigen: not known.

The chain links TRBV5-1 to TRBJ2-7; 11 bases align to TRBD2. The sample comprised naive CD4+ and CD8+ T cells sorted from blood, pooled from several donors. The receptor was isolated from a pool of human donors in good health; the sample pools cells from several healthy donors. In nucleotides, the CDR3 is TGCGCCAGCAGCCTGCTAGCGGGAGGAGCCTACGAGCAGTACTTC. Translated, it gives CASSLLAGGAYEQYF.